This passage covers 20 T cell receptor beta chains from one sample sequenced in a study of CD8 T cells in Susac syndrome. After extraction with the RNeasy kit, about 0.5 to 1 ug of the RNA was reverse transcribed using random hexamers. TCRdb independently ran MiXCR on the immunoSEQ multiplex PCR reads; one entry per CDR3 protein. The sample contains approximately 300,000 distinct CDR3 sequences, around 85% of which appear only once. Sequenced material: CD8+ T cells from PBMCs. The receptors were gathered from a human donor with multiple sclerosis.

The chain carries TRBV7-7 and TRBJ2-2, with 11 bases lining up with TRBD2. The germline gives CDR1 SSHAT, CDR2 FNYEAQ (reference sequence). CDR3 length: 17 residues. After removal of 3 bases from V and 5 bases from J, the junction contained 8 bases not matched to a gene. The CDR3, as DNA: TGTGCCAGCAGCTTCTTAGCGGGAGGGCCAGGGACCGGGGAGCTGTTTTTT. Its protein is CASSFLAGGPGTGELFF.

CDR3: CASSPPSVIDEQYF. The CDR3 region has the DNA TGTGCCAGCTCACCGCCCTCCGTTATCGACGAGCAGTACTTC. The gene calls are TRBV18 and TRBJ2-7, with unresolved D. Per germline, CDR1 KGHSH and CDR2 LQKENI. The CDR3 has 14 residues. Trimming took 3 bases from V and 5 from J, leaving 14 bases between them.

The chain employs TRBV28 and TRBJ2-7; D is uncertain. This CDR3 comprises 14 residues. Germline V CDR1 and CDR2: MDHEN, SYDVKM. Trimming shortened V by 2 bases and J by 3 bases, and 11 bases separated the two germline ends. The CDR3 coding sequence is TGTGCCAGCAGTTTAATGGCGGCCCTCTACGAGCAGTACTTC. Protein product: CASSLMAALYEQYF.

This chain uses TRBV7-6 with TRBJ2-1; the D call may be TRBD1 or TRBD2 (5 bases each). The germline V and J ends were trimmed by 0 bases and 6 bases, with 12 bases remaining between them. The CDR3 loop spans 15 amino acids. Germline lookup yields CDR1 SGHVS and CDR2 FNYEAQ. CDR3 loop: CASSLAIGASNEQFF. Here the CDR3 DNA reads TGTGCCAGCAGCTTAGCGATCGGGGCTTCCAATGAGCAGTTCTTC. Complete variable domain (other parts from reference TRBV7-6 and TRBJ2-1): GAGVSQSPRYKVTKRGQDVALRCDPISGHVSLYWYRQALGQGPEFLTYFNYEAQQDKSGLPNDRFSAERPEGSISTLTIQRTEQRDSAMYRCASSLAIGASNEQFFGPGTRLTVL.

V usage is TRBV20-1 and J usage is TRBJ2-7; no reliable D call. Germline CDR1 DFQATT, CDR2 SNEGSKA (reference sequence). The length of the CDR3 is 13 residues. V lost 8 bases, J lost 0 bases, and 14 bases lay in between. DNA of the CDR3: TGCAGTACTATGGGCGACCTCTCCTACGAGCAGTACTTC. Translated, it gives CSTMGDLSYEQYF.

The V and J genes are TRBV27 and TRBJ1-1; D remains unclear. The CDR3 has 11 residues. In germline, CDR1 is MNHEY, CDR2 SMNVEV (reference sequence). The V and J ends lost 7 bases and 8 bases respectively, with 11 bases between them. CDR3 region: CASINGVEAFF. The CDR3 nucleotides are TGTGCCAGCATCAATGGAGTAGAAGCTTTCTTT.

As for this clonotype: The junction departs from germline at one end; a sequencing error may be responsible. V usage is TRBV7-9 and J usage is TRBJ1-1; a weak D match, TRBD1 (5 bases). There are 12 residues in the CDR3. The germline V gene has CDR1 SEHNR and CDR2 FQNEAQ (reference sequence). The CDR3: CATSPRDFEAFF. CDR3 coding DNA: TGTGCCACCAGCCCACGGGACTTCGAAGCTTTCTTT.

This clonotype turned up a few times. The chain is built from TRBV27 and TRBJ2-7, with 9 bases lining up with TRBD2. V lost 2 bases, J lost 7 bases, and 9 bases stayed unmatched. The length of the CDR3 is 15 residues. Germline V gives CDR1 MNHEY, CDR2 SMNVEV (reference sequence). The chain's CDR3 is CASSLGVSGSQEQYF. The CDR3 DNA follows: TGTGCCAGCAGTTTAGGGGTTAGCGGGAGTCAGGAGCAGTACTTC.

This chain uses TRBV7-2 with TRBJ2-7, with 8 nucleotides matching TRBD2. CDR3 length: 15 amino acids. The J segment lost 4 bases and the V segment lost 5 bases, leaving 10 bases of the junction unmatched. Germline CDR1 and CDR2: SGHTA and FQGNSA. This CDR3 reads CASSPPRGAGYEQYF. The CDR3 region has the DNA TGTGCCAGCAGCCCCCCGCGGGGGGCGGGGTACGAGCAGTACTTC. The full variable domain, with the rest looked up from reference TRBV7-2 and TRBJ2-7, is GAGVSQSPSNKVTEKGKDVELRCDPISGHTALYWYRQSLGQGLEFLIYFQGNSAPDKSGLPSDRFSAERTGGSVSTLTIQRTQQEDSAVYLCASSPPRGAGYEQYFGPGTRLTVT.

This chain links TRBV6-5 with TRBJ2-3, with D possibly being TRBD2 (5 bases). The germline V gene encodes CDR1 MNHEY and CDR2 SVGAGI. This CDR3 spans 14 amino acids. The V and J ends lost 3 bases and 4 bases respectively, with 11 bases between them. CDR3 residues: CASSYTGRADTQYF. The CDR3 nucleotides are TGTGCCAGCAGTTATACGGGAAGGGCAGATACGCAGTATTTT.

The rearrangement uses TRBV7-9 and TRBJ1-1, with 7 bases identical to TRBD1. Trimming at V came to 1 base and at J to 8 bases, leaving 1 base not matched to a gene. The CDR3 is made up of 12 amino acids. Germline values: CDR1 SEHNR, CDR2 FQNEAQ (reference sequence). Here the CDR3 DNA reads TGTGCCAGCAGCTTAGGGGGACAGGAAGCTTTCTTT. It codes for CASSLGGQEAFF.

The chain employs TRBV25-1 and TRBJ2-1; D not resolved. The CDR3 is 11 amino acids. Trimming took 4 bases from V and 8 from J, leaving 6 bases between them. Per germline, CDR1 MGHDK and CDR2 SYGVNS. CDR3 nucleotides: TGTGCCAGCAGTGGGGTCTATGAGCAGTTCTTC. Amino acid sequence: CASSGVYEQFF.

The chain joins TRBV19 to TRBJ2-1; D not resolved. Germline lookup yields CDR1 LNHDA and CDR2 SQIVND (reference sequence). This CDR3 is built from 12 residues. Trimming took 1 base from V and 7 from J, leaving 5 bases between them. The CDR3 loop reads CASSIVENEQFF. The CDR3 nucleotides are TGTGCCAGTAGTATAGTTGAAAATGAGCAGTTCTTC.

The chain couples TRBV24-1 to TRBJ2-5; the D gene is possibly TRBD2 (6 bases). The CDR3 sequence is 19 residues long. The germline gives CDR1 KGHDR, CDR2 SFDVKD. Trimming removed 1 base at V and 5 bases at J, with 25 bases between. CDR3 in amino acids: CATSDLRQGLGLDRETQYF. The DNA of the CDR3 is TGTGCCACCAGTGATTTACGGCAGGGTCTGGGACTGGACCGGGAGACCCAGTACTTC.

The CDR3 spells CASRDKVNTEAFF. CDR3 sequence (DNA): TGTGCCAGCAGAGATAAGGTGAACACTGAAGCTTTCTTT. The V and J genes are TRBV28 and TRBJ1-1; D gene ambiguous. Looked up from germline, CDR1 is MDHEN and CDR2 is SYDVKM. CDR3 size: 13 residues. Trimming removed 6 bases from V and 0 bases from J, with 8 bases in between.

The chain links TRBV12-3 or TRBV12-4 to TRBJ2-3; tentatively, D is TRBD2 (6 bases). CDR3 length: 16 residues. Trimming took 4 bases from V and 3 from J, leaving 17 bases between them. Written as DNA, the CDR3 is TGTGCCAGCAGTTCTGTTGTGGGAGGTAGGACAGATACGCAGTATTTT. The encoded protein is CASSSVVGGRTDTQYF.

The rearrangement joins TRBV28 to TRBJ2-1; D uncertain. Germline V gene data show CDR1 as MDHEN and CDR2 as SYDVKM. The CDR3 has 13 amino acids. V was pared by 10 bases and J by 0 bases, with 10 bases between. The CDR3 loop reads CAINSLSYNEQFF. Written as DNA, the CDR3 is TGTGCCATCAATAGTCTCTCCTACAATGAGCAGTTCTTC.

The rearrangement uses TRBV4-3 and TRBJ1-1, with a possible D match to TRBD1 (5 bases). CDR3 length equals 14 residues. The V end was cut by 4 bases, the J end by 4 bases, with 13 bases between. Per germline, CDR1 LGHNA and CDR2 YSLEER. The CDR3 bases are TGCGCCAGCAGCCGCCCTGGGGGGTTCACTGAAGCTTTCTTT. Protein sequence: CASSRPGGFTEAFF.

V gene TRBV11-2 combines with J gene TRBJ2-1; D unclear. This CDR3 is built from 13 residues. V lost 7 bases, J lost 5 bases, and 12 bases lay in between. Germline CDR1 SGHAT, CDR2 FQNNGV. The CDR3 DNA reads as TGTGCCAGCACCCTTACCCCCAACAATGAGCAGTTCTTC. As protein: CASTLTPNNEQFF. Combining the CDR3 with reference TRBV11-2 and TRBJ2-1 gives the whole variable domain EAGVAQSPRYKIIEKRQSVAFWCNPISGHATLYWYQQILGQGPKLLIQFQNNGVVDDSQLPKDRFSAERLKGVDSTLKIQPAKLEDSAVYLCASTLTPNNEQFFGPGTRLTVL.

The genes are TRBV4-3 and TRBJ2-7, with a tentative D call TRBD2 (7 bases). The V gene's germline CDR1 is LGHNA and CDR2 YSLEER. V gave up 0 bases and J gave up 3 bases, with 12 bases separating them. The CDR3 has 15 amino acids. The CDR3 DNA is TGCGCCAGCAGCCAAGATAAGGGGGGGGGCTACGAGCAGTACTTC. Protein sequence: CASSQDKGGGYEQYF.